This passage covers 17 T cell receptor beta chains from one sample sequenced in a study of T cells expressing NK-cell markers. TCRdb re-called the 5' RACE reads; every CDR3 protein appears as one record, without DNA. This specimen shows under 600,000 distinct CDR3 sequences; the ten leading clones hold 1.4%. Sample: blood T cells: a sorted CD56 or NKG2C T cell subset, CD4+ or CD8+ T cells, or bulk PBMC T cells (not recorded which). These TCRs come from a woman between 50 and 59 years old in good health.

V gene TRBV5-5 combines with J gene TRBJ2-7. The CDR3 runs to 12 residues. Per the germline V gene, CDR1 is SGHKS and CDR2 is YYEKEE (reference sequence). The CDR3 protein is CASSTDVYEQYF.

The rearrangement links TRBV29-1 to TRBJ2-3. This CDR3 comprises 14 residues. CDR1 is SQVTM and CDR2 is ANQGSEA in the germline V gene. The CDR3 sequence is CSVEGRLAPDTQYF.

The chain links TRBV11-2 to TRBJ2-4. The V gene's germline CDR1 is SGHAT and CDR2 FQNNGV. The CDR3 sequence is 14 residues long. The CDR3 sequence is CASSLGVTKNIQYF.

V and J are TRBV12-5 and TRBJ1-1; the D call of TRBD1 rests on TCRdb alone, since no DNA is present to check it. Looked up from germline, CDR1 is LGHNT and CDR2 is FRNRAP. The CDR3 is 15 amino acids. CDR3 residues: CASGLWDSMNTEAFF. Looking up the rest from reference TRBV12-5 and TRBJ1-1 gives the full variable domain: DARVTQTPRHKVTEMGQEVTMRCQPILGHNTVFWYRQTMMQGLELLAYFRNRAPLDDSGMPKDRFSAEMPDATLATLKIQPSEPRDSAVYFCASGLWDSMNTEAFFGQGTRLTVV.

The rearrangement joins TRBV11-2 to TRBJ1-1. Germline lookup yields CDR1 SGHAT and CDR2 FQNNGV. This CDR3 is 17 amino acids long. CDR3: CASSSSGRTVMNTEAFF.

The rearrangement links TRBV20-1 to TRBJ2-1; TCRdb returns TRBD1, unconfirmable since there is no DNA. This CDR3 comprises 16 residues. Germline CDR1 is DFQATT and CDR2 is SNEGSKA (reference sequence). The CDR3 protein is CSASNPSAGVGYEQFF.

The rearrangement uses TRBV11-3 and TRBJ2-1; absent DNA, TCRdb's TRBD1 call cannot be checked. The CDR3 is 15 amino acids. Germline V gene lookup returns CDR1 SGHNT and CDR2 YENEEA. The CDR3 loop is CASSVPGISYNEQFF.

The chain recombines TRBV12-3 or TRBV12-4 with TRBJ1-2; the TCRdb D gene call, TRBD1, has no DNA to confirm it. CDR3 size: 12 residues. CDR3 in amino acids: CASTPGTYGYTF.

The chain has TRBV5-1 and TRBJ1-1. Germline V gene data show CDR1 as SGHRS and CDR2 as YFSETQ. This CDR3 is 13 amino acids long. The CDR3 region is CASSSDYLTEAFF.

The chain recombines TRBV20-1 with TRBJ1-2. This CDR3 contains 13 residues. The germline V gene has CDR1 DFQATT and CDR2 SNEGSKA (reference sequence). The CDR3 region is CSASGGGLKGYTF.

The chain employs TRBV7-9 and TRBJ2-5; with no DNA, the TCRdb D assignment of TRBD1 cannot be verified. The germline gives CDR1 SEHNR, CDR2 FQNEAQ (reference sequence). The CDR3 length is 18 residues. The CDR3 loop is CASSSETPGQGLKETQYF. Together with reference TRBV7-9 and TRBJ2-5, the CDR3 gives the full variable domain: DTGVSQNPRHKITKRGQNVTFRCDPISEHNRLYWYRQTLGQGPEFLTYFQNEAQLEKSRLLSDRFSAERPKGSFSTLEIQRTEQGDSAMYLCASSSETPGQGLKETQYFGPGTRLLVL.

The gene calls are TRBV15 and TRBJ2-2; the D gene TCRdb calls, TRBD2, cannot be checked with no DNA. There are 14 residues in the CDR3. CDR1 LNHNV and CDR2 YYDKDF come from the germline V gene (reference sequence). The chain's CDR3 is CATNNLADTGELFF.

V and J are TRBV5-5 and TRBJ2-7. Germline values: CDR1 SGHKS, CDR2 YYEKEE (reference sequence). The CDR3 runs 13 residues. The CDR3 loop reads CASSLPSSYEQYF.

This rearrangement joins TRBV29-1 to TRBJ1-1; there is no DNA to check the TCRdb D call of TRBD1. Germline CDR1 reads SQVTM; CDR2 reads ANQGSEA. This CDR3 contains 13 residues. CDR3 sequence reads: CSTTLGGSTEAFF.

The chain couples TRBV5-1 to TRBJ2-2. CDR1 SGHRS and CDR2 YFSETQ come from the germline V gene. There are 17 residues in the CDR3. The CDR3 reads CASSSQVGRANTGELFF. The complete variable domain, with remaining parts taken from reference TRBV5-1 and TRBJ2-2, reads KAGVTQTPRYLIKTRGQQVTLSCSPISGHRSVSWYQQTPGQGLQFLFEYFSETQRNKGNFPGRFSGRQFSNSRSEMNVSTLELGDSALYLCASSSQVGRANTGELFFGEGSRLTVL.

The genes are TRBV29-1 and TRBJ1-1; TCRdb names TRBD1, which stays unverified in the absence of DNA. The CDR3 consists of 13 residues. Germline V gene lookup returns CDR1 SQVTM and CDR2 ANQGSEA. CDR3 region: CSVEGRLFDEAFF.

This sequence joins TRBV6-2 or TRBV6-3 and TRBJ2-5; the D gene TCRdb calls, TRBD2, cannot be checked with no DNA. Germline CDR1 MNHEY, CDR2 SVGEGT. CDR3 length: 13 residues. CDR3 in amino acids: CASIQSGGETQYF.